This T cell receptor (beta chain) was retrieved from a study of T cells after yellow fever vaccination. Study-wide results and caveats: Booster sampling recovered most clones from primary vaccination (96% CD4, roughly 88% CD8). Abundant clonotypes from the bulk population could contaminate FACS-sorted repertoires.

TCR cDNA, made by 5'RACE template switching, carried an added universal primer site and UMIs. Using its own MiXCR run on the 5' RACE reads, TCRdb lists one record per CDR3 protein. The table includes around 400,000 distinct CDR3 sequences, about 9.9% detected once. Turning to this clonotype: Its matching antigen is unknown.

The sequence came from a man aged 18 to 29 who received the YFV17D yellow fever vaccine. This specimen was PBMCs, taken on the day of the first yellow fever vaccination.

CDR3 bases: TGTGCCAGCAGTCCCGACGCCTCAGGACTAGCGGGGAAGGAGTACTTC. Its protein is CASSPDASGLAGKEYF. V is TRBV27 and J is TRBJ2-5, with 12 positions matching TRBD2. The trim removed 5 bases at V and 12 bases at J, leaving 16 bases unmatched. The CDR3 covers 16 residues. Per germline, CDR1 MNHEY and CDR2 SMNVEV (reference sequence).